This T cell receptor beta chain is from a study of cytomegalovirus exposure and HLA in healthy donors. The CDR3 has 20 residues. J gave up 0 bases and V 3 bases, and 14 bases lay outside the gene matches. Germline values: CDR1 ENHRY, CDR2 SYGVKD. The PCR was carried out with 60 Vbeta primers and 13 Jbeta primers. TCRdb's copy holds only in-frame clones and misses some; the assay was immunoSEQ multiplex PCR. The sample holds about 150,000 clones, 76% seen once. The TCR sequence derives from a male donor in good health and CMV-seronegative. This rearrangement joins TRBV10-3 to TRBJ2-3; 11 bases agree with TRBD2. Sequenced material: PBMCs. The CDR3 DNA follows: TGTGCCATCAGTGACCCGCCGGGCGGGACTAGCGGAATTAGCACAGATACGCAGTATTTT. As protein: CAISDPPGGTSGISTDTQYF.